The subject of this entry is one T cell receptor (beta chain). Its antigen is unidentified. Over 18 months, lack of ophthalmopathy progression marked Graves' hyperthyroidism as stable. In patients aged 18 to 65, hyperthyroidism was newly diagnosed, with duration under 2 months. This specimen belongs to a study of T cells in Graves' hyperthyroidism and ophthalmopathy. Looking at the study overall: Initial diagnosis, before any treatment, was when peripheral blood was collected. Study results and limitations: The model foresaw ophthalmopathy a median approximately 6.3 months prior to onset.

The source material, RNA transcripts, was used to amplify TCR beta CDR3 regions. First-round RT-PCR with HTBI primers amplified the TCR CDR3 region. Each CDR3 protein gets one entry after TCRdb re-called the multiplex PCR reads with MiXCR. The top ten hold 8.4% of the sample, which has 700,000 or so distinct CDR3 sequences, 16% seen once. Looked up from germline, CDR1 is SQVTM and CDR2 is ANQGSEA. CDR3 length: 14 residues. The germline V and J ends were trimmed by 8 bases and 0 bases, with 14 bases remaining between them. The source of this sequence is a man aged 18 to 29 with Graves' hyperthyroidism. Specimen: blood. The chain carries TRBV29-1 and TRBJ2-1, with D perhaps matching TRBD1 (6 bases). The DNA of the CDR3 is TGCAGCACAAAAACAGGGAGCTCCTACAATGAGCAGTTCTTC. Protein: CSTKTGSSYNEQFF.